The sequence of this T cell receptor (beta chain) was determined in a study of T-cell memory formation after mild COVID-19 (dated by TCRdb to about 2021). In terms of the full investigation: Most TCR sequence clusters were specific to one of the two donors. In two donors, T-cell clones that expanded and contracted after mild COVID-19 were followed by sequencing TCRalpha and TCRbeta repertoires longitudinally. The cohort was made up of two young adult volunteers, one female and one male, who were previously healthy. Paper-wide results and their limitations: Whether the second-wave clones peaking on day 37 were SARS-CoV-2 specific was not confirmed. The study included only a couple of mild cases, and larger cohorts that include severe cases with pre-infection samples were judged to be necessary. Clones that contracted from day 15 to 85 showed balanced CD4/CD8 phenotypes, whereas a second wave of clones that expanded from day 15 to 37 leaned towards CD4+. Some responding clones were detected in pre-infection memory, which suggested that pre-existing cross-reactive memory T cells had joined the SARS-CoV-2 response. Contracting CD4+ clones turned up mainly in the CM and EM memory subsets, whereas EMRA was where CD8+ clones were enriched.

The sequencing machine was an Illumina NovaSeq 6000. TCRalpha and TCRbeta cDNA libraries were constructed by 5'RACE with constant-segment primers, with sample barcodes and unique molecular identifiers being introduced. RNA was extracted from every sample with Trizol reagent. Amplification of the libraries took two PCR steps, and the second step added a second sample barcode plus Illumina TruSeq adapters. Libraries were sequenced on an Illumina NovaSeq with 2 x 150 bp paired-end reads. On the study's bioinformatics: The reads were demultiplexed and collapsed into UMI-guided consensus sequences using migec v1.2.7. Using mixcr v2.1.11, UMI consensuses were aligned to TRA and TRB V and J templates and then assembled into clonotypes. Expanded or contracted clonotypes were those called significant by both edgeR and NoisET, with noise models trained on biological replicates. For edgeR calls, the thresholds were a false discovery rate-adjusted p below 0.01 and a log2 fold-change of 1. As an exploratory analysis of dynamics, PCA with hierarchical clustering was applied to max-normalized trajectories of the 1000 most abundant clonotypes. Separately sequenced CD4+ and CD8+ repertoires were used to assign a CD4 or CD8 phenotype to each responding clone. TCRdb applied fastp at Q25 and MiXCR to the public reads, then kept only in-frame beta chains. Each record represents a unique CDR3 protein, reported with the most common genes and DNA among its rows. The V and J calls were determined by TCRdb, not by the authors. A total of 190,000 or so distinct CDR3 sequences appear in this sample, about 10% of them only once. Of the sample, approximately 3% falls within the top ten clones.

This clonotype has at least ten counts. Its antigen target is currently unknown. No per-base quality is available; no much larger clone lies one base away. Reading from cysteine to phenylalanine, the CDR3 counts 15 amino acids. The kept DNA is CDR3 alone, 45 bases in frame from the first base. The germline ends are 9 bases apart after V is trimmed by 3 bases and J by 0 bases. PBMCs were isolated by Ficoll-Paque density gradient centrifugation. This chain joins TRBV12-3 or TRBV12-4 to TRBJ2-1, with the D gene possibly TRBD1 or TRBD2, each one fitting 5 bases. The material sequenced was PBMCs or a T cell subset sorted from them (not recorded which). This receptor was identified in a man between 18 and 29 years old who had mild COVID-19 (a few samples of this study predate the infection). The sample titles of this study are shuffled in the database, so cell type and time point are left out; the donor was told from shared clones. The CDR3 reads CASSLGPSSYNEQFF. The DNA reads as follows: TGTGCCAGCAGTTTGGGACCCAGCTCCTACAATGAGCAGTTCTTC.